This is a list of T cell receptor beta chains from one sample in a study of molecular identifiers for immune sequencing clone quantification. From the PCR reads, TCRdb called clonotypes with MiXCR, one entry per CDR3 protein. The sample includes about 97,000 distinct CDR3 sequences, under 40% of them seen just once. The source material was naive CD8+ T cells from blood, with Jurkat cell RNA spiked in. These receptors were collected from a human donor in good health. Some libraries in this study had Jurkat cell RNA spiked in. The CDR3 runs from the conserved cysteine through the conserved F or W. The order of the fields is D gene, clone size, J gene, V gene, CDR3 DNA, CDR3 protein. The D gene is left open where the match is weak. The size field is filled for only some rows; it gives once, few, many or a size class.

TRBD2,.,TRBJ2-5,TRBV29-1,TGCAGCGTTGAAGAAATAAGGACTAGCGGGACAATGGAAGAGACCCAGTACTTC,CSVEEIRTSGTMEETQYF
TRBD1,many,TRBJ2-5,TRBV27,TGTGCCAGCAGTTTCCGGGACAGGGGTCGGGAGACCCAGTACTTC,CASSFRDRGRETQYF
.,many,TRBJ2-7,TRBV25-1,TGTGCCAGCAGTGAATATGAGTTCGGCTACGAGCAGTACTTC,CASSEYEFGYEQYF
TRBD2,few,TRBJ2-1,TRBV9,TGTGCCAGCCGGCGGGAGGGCCGGAATGAGCAGTTCTTC,CASRREGRNEQFF
.,.,TRBJ2-1,TRBV4-3,TGCGCCAGCAGCCAAGATTGGGGTGATGAGCAGTTCTTC,CASSQDWGDEQFF
.,.,TRBJ2-1,TRBV25-1,TGTGCCAGCAGTGAATACCGGAGAGCGTTCAATGAGCAGTTCTTC,CASSEYRRAFNEQFF
.,few,TRBJ1-5,TRBV20-1,TGCAGGGCTAGAGATCTTAGGGATACTCAGCCCCAGCATTTT,CRARDLRDTQPQHF
TRBD1,few,TRBJ1-1,TRBV29-1,TGCAGCGTGCCCGGGACAGGGGGGTCTGAAGCTTTCTTT,CSVPGTGGSEAFF
TRBD1,.,TRBJ2-4,TRBV2,TGTGCCAGCAGAAACGACAGGGGCATTCAGTACTTC,CASRNDRGIQYF
TRBD2,few,TRBJ2-2,TRBV6-5,TGTGCCAGCAGTTCCCGGACTAGCGGGAACGTCGGGGAGCTGTTTTTT,CASSSRTSGNVGELFF
.,few,TRBJ2-5,TRBV4-1,TGCGCCAGCAGCCAAGCTCGGGGAGGGACCCAGTACTTC,CASSQARGGTQYF
.,.,TRBJ2-5,TRBV13,TGTGCCAGCAGCGGTTGGGGGGGCCGGTTTGAGACCCAGTACTTC,CASSGWGGRFETQYF
.,few,TRBJ2-3,TRBV3-1,TGTGCCAGCAGCCAATTCCCAGAAGTCGGGGCGGATACGCAGTATTTT,CASSQFPEVGADTQYF
.,.,TRBJ1-4,TRBV9,TGTGCCAGCAGCCCCCTCTCGAATGAAAAACTGTTTTTT,CASSPLSNEKLFF
.,.,TRBJ2-1,TRBV4-3,TGCGCCAGCAGCCAAGACCGCTTTTCCTACAATGAGCAGTTCTTC,CASSQDRFSYNEQFF
.,many,TRBJ1-5,TRBV28,TGTGCCAGCAGTTTAGGAGGCTTCAGCCCCCAGCATTTT,CASSLGGFSPQHF
TRBD2,.,TRBJ2-3,TRBV7-2,TGTGCCAGCAGCTTAGGAATGGGATGGTCTAGCGGGAGGAACCTTAGGGGCACAGATACGCAGTATTTT,CASSLGMGWSSGRNLRGTDTQYF
.,few,TRBJ1-1,TRBV29-1,TGCAGCGACCAGGGCGATCCGAACACTGAAGCTTTCTTT,CSDQGDPNTEAFF
.,.,TRBJ1-1,TRBV11-3,TGTGCCTGCAGCTTAGGGTGGGCTGAAGCTTTCTTT,CACSLGWAEAFF
.,.,TRBJ2-4,TRBV10-3,TGTGCCATCAGTGAGCTTGGGGATGAGGGGCCAGCCAAAAACATTCAGTACTTC,CAISELGDEGPAKNIQYF
.,few,TRBJ2-3,TRBV6-5,TGTGCCAGCAGTTACTCGAGGGGCAGGATCACAGATACGCAGTATTTT,CASSYSRGRITDTQYF
.,.,TRBJ2-2,TRBV19,TGTGCCAGTAGTATCCTCCACCCCGGGGGGCTGTTTTTT,CASSILHPGGLFF
.,many,TRBJ2-2,TRBV9,TGTGCCAGCAGCGTATTTGACACCGCGAACACCGGGGAGCTGTTTTTT,CASSVFDTANTGELFF
.,.,TRBJ2-2,TRBV9,TGTGCCAGCAGCTCCAGCCCCGGGGAGCTGTTTTTT,CASSSSPGELFF
.,.,TRBJ1-1,TRBV7-8,TGTGCCAGCAGCTTAAGGTCGGCGAACACTGAAGCTTTCTTT,CASSLRSANTEAFF
.,many,TRBJ1-1,TRBV9,TGTGCCAGCAGCGCCAACCCGACAGTGAACACTGAAGCTTTCTTT,CASSANPTVNTEAFF
.,.,TRBJ2-5,TRBV9,TGTGCCAGCAGCGTAGCCAGTTTCACCCAAGAGACCCAGTACTTC,CASSVASFTQETQYF
.,few,TRBJ2-6,TRBV28,TGTGCCAGCAGTTTATCAAGGGTCTCTGGGGCCAACGTCCTGACTTTC,CASSLSRVSGANVLTF
TRBD2,.,TRBJ2-2,TRBV11-2,TGTGCCAGCAGCACTGGGACTAGCGGGAGAGGCACCGGGGAGCTGTTTTTT,CASSTGTSGRGTGELFF
.,.,TRBJ2-6,TRBV7-9,TGTGCCAGCAAAGGGGAACTGGGGGCCACCGTCCTGACTTTC,CASKGELGATVLTF
.,.,TRBJ1-5,TRBV12-3/TRBV12-4,TGTGCCAGCAGCCACACGGACCGGGTTCAGCCCCAGCATTTT,CASSHTDRVQPQHF
.,.,TRBJ2-6,TRBV27,TGTGCCAGCAGTTGGGGAGCTGGGGCCAACGTCCTGACTTTC,CASSWGAGANVLTF
.,few,TRBJ2-7,TRBV7-9,TGTGCCAGCAGCAGGGCGGGGAATCCCTACGAGCAGTACTTC,CASSRAGNPYEQYF
.,.,TRBJ2-1,TRBV29-1,TGCAGCGTTCAGGGGCCCAATGAGCAGTTCTTC,CSVQGPNEQFF
TRBD2,.,TRBJ2-5,TRBV4-3,TGCGCCAGCAGCCAAGTAGCGGGAGGCCAAGAGACCCCGTACTTC,CASSQVAGGQETPYF
.,.,TRBJ2-6,TRBV27,TGTGCCAGCAGTTTTGGTGCTCGGGACGGAGGACCTGGGGCCAACGTCCTGACTTTC,CASSFGARDGGPGANVLTF
.,few,TRBJ1-1,TRBV19,TGTGCCAGTAGTATCCCCGGGGGCACTGAAGCTTTCTTT,CASSIPGGTEAFF
TRBD1,many,TRBJ2-3,TRBV6-5,TGTGCCAGCAGTTCGACAGGGGGCGGAACAGATACGCAGTATTTT,CASSSTGGGTDTQYF
.,few,TRBJ2-1,TRBV7-2,TGTGCCAGCACTCGAACTAGCCCTAAAGCCTACAATGAGCAGTTCTTC,CASTRTSPKAYNEQFF
TRBD2,.,TRBJ2-2,TRBV27,TGTGCCAGCAAAGCGGGAGGGCCCTCGGGGGAGCTGTTTTTT,CASKAGGPSGELFF
.,few,TRBJ2-5,TRBV7-8,TGTGCCAGCAGTTCCAACGGAGAGACCCAGTACTTC,CASSSNGETQYF
TRBD1,few,TRBJ2-7,TRBV6-2/TRBV6-3,TGTGCCAGCAAGGACAGGGGCCACGAGCAGTACTTC,CASKDRGHEQYF
TRBD2,few,TRBJ2-3,TRBV28,TGTGCCAGCAGTTGGGACTCGAAGGTGCCTAGCGGGAGCGTGGGGGATACGCAGTATTTT,CASSWDSKVPSGSVGDTQYF
TRBD2,few,TRBJ2-7,TRBV5-1,TGCGCCAGCAGCTTGGAGGGACTAGGGGGGAGCTTC,CASSLEGLGGSF
.,once,TRBJ2-1,TRBV27,TGTGCCACCCCTTGGGGGCCTAGCAAATACAATGAGCAGTTCTTC,CATPWGPSKYNEQFF
.,.,TRBJ2-7,TRBV4-3,TGCGCCAGCAGCCAAGGGGAGCGCGAGCAGTACTTC,CASSQGEREQYF
TRBD2,.,TRBJ2-7,TRBV11-2,TGTGCCAGCAGCCCGACGGGCGGACTAGCGGACGAGCAGTACTTC,CASSPTGGLADEQYF
TRBD1,many,TRBJ2-7,TRBV12-3/TRBV12-4,TGTGCCAGCAGTTTAGGGGACAGGGTCTTGGGGCAGTACTTC,CASSLGDRVLGQYF
.,.,TRBJ2-3,TRBV10-1,TGCGCCAGCAGTGAGTGGCCTTACACAGATACGCAGTATTTT,CASSEWPYTDTQYF
TRBD1,.,TRBJ2-1,TRBV2,TGTGCCACAGGACAGGGCCACAATGAGCAGTTCTTC,CATGQGHNEQFF
.,few,TRBJ2-5,TRBV11-2,TGTGCCAGCAGCTTAGGGGCTGGAGGCCGCCCGTTGACCCAGTACTTC,CASSLGAGGRPLTQYF
.,many,TRBJ1-1,TRBV6-2/TRBV6-3,TGTGCCAGCAGTTACTCGAACACTGAAGCTTTCTTT,CASSYSNTEAFF
.,.,TRBJ2-1,TRBV7-6,TGTGCCAGCAGCTTATATTCCACCTACAATGAGCAGTTCTTC,CASSLYSTYNEQFF
TRBD2,few,TRBJ2-5,TRBV7-9,TGTGCCAGCAGCCAGGGGACTAGCGTGCGCCACGAGACCCAGTACTTC,CASSQGTSVRHETQYF
.,few,TRBJ1-2,TRBV27,TGTGCCAGCAGTTTTAGTCCCGCAGGGACTAACTATGGCTACACCTTC,CASSFSPAGTNYGYTF
.,.,TRBJ2-7,TRBV29-1,TGCAGCGTCCGAGGAGGGGAGAGGGCCTACGAGCAGTACTTC,CSVRGGERAYEQYF
.,.,TRBJ2-3,TRBV6-5,TGTGCCAGCAGTAACTCCCCTTTACTAGCAGCAGATACGCAGTATTTT,CASSNSPLLAADTQYF
.,.,TRBJ2-3,TRBV5-1,TGCGCCAGCCTGGAGGGGGGGCGTAGTGTCACAGATACGCAGTATTTT,CASLEGGRSVTDTQYF
TRBD1,many,TRBJ1-6,TRBV28,TGTGCCAGCAGTTCCCCGGGACAGGGGAATTCACCCCTCCACTTT,CASSSPGQGNSPLHF